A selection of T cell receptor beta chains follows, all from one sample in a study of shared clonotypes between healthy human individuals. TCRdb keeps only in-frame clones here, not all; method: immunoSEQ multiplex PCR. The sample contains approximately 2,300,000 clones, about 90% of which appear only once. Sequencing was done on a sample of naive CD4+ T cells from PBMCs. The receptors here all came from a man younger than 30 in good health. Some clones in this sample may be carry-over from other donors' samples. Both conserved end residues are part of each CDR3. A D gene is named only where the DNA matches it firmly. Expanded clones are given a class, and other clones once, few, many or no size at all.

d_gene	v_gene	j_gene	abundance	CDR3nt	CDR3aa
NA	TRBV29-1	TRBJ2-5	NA	TGCAGCTTGGGGGACTCAATTCAAGAGACCCAGTACTTC	CSLGDSIQETQYF
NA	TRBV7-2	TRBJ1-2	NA	TGTGCCAGCAGCCCAGGCTATGGCTACACCTTC	CASSPGYGYTF
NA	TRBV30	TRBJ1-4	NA	TGTGCCTGGAGTGCCGACAGGCGCGAAAAACTGTTTTTT	CAWSADRREKLFF
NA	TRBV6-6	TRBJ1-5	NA	TGTGCCAGCAGACACGGGCAGCCCAATCAGCCCCAGCATTTT	CASRHGQPNQPQHF
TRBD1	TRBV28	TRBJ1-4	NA	TGTGCCATTACAGGGGGACCTAATGAAAAACTGTTTTTT	CAITGGPNEKLFF
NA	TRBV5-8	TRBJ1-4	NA	TGTGCCAGCAGTCGTCAGGTTGCAACTAATGAAAAACTGTTTTTT	CASSRQVATNEKLFF
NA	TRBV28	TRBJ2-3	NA	TGTGCCAGCAGTCCAGCAGGAGGCACAGATACGCAGTATTTT	CASSPAGGTDTQYF
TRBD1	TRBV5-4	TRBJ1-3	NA	TGTGCCAGCAGCCTTATTGCTGGGACAGGAGGAAACACCATATATTTT	CASSLIAGTGGNTIYF
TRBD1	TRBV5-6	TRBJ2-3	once	TGTGCCAGCAGTACAGGGGGGTGGACAGATACGCAGTATTTT	CASSTGGWTDTQYF
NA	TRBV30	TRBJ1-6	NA	TGTGCCTGGAGGTTTGACAGAACCGCGAATTCACCCCTCCACTTT	CAWRFDRTANSPLHF
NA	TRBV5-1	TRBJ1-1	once	TGCGCCAGCAGCGAGGGACCGCTACCTAACACTGAAGCTTTCTTT	CASSEGPLPNTEAFF
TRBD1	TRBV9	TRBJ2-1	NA	TGTGCCAGCAGCCGACAGGGGGACAGGGACAATGAGCAGTTCTTC	CASSRQGDRDNEQFF
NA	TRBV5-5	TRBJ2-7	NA	TGTGCCAGCAGCTTGGACAGTAATTCCTACGAGCAGTACTTC	CASSLDSNSYEQYF
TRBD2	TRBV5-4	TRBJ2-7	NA	TGTGCCAGCAGCCCAGGGGTAGCGGGAGGCGAGCAGTACTTC	CASSPGVAGGEQYF
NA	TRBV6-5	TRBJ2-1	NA	TGTGCCAGCAGTTACTCGGGGTCCGACAATGAGCAGTTCTTC	CASSYSGSDNEQFF
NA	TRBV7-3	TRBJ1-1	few	TGTGCCAGCAGCCAAGGACAGCCCAACACTGAAGCTTTCTTT	CASSQGQPNTEAFF
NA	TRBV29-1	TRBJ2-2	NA	TGCAGCGTTGGGGCCCGAATGGGGGACACCGGGGAGCTGTTTTTT	CSVGARMGDTGELFF
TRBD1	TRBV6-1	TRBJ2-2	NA	TGTGCCAGCAGGGGGACAGGGCCTAGGACCGGGGAGCTGTTTTTT	CASRGTGPRTGELFF
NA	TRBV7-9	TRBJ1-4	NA	TGTGCCAGCAGCTTAGTTTCAGGGTACGAAAAACTGTTTTTT	CASSLVSGYEKLFF
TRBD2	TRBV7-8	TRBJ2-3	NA	TGTGCCAGCAGCTCGCCACAGACTAGCGGGAGCATAGATACGCAGTATTTT	CASSSPQTSGSIDTQYF
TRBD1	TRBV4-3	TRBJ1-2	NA	TGCGCCAGCAGCCAACGGACAGGGACTAACTATGGCTACACCTTC	CASSQRTGTNYGYTF
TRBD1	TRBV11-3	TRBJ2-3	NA	TGTGCCAGCGCGGGACAGGTCGAAGATACGCAGTATTTT	CASAGQVEDTQYF
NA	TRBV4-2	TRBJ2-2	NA	TGTGCCAGCAGCCGAGCGGAGGCCGACACCGGGGAGCTGTTTTTT	CASSRAEADTGELFF
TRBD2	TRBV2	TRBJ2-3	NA	TGTGCCAGCAGGGGAGGGTTGGGCACAGATACGCAGTATTTT	CASRGGLGTDTQYF
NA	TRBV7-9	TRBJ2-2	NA	TGTGCCAGCAGGTACCTACGGGGAGATGGGGTCACCGGGGAGCTGTTTTTT	CASRYLRGDGVTGELFF
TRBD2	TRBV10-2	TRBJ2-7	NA	TGCGCCAGCAGTGGGCGGGAAAGCGGGAGGACCTCCTACGAGCAGTACTTC	CASSGRESGRTSYEQYF
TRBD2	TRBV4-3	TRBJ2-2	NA	TGCGCCAGCAGCAAACTAGCGGGAGTTACCACCGGGGAGCTGTTTTTT	CASSKLAGVTTGELFF
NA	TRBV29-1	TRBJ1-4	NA	TGCAGCGTTGTTTGGGTTAACAGGAATGAAAAACTGTTTTTT	CSVVWVNRNEKLFF
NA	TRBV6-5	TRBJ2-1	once	TGTGCCAGCAGTTACGGGGGGACGAATGAGCAGTTCTTC	CASSYGGTNEQFF
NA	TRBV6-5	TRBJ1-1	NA	TGTGCCAGCAGTCCTACAGGGATTGGAGCCACTGAAGCTTTCTTT	CASSPTGIGATEAFF
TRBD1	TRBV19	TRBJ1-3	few	TGTGCCAGTAGCCCTCCGGGACAGCGCCCTGGAAACACCATATATTTT	CASSPPGQRPGNTIYF
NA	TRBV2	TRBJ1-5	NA	TGTGCCAGCAGACTCGGACAAGCCGATCAGCCCCAGCATTTT	CASRLGQADQPQHF
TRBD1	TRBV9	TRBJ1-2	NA	TGTGCCAGCAGCCCCTGGGAGGGGGCGATCTATGGCTACACCTTC	CASSPWEGAIYGYTF
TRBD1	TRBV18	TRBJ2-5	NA	TGTGCCAGCTCACCCCAGGGGGCAATAGGAGAGACCCAGTACTTC	CASSPQGAIGETQYF
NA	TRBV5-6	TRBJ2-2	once	TGTGCCAGCAACTTACCGGCCGGGGAGCTGTTTTTT	CASNLPAGELFF
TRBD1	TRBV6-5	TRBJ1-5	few	TGTGCCAGCAGCACAGGGGCTGGTCAGCCCCAGCATTTT	CASSTGAGQPQHF
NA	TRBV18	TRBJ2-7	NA	TGTGCCAGCTCACCAGGGTCAAACGAGCAGTACTTC	CASSPGSNEQYF
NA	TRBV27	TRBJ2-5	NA	TGTGCCAGCAGTTTACGGGCCGAAGAGACCCAGTACTTC	CASSLRAEETQYF
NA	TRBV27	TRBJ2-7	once	TGTGCCAGCAGTTTTGGGGTCGGCTATTCGCAGTACTTC	CASSFGVGYSQYF
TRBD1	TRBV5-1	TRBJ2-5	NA	TGCGCCAGTCGCCGGGACAGGAACCGGGAGACCCAGTACTTC	CASRRDRNRETQYF
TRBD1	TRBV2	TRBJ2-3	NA	TGTGCCAGCAGGTTGGACAGGGCGGTGGGAGATACGCAGTATTTT	CASRLDRAVGDTQYF
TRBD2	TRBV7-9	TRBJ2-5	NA	TGTGCCAGCAGCTTAATGACTAGCATCGAGACCCAGTACTTC	CASSLMTSIETQYF
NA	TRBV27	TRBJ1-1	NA	TGTGCCAGCAGTTTATACGCGGAGACGATGGCCACTGAAGCTTTCTTT	CASSLYAETMATEAFF
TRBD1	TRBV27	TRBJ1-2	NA	TGTGCCAGCAGTTTACGGACAGGGGACGATGGCTACACCTTC	CASSLRTGDDGYTF
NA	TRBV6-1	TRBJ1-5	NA	TGTGCCAGCAGCGGGGTCCGAAGCAATCAGCCCCAGCATTTT	CASSGVRSNQPQHF
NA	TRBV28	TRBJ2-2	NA	TGTGCCAGCAGTTTATTTGAGGCGAACACCGGGGAGCTGTTTTTT	CASSLFEANTGELFF
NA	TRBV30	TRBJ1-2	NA	TGTGCCTGGACCCAAGGTGGGGGCTTAGGCTACACCTTC	CAWTQGGGLGYTF
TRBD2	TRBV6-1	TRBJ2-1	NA	TGTGCCAGCAGTGAGTATAGCGGGAGCTCCTACAATGAGCAGTTCTTC	CASSEYSGSSYNEQFF
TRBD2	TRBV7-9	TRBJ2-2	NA	TGTGCCAGCAGCAGTGGACTAGCGGGAGCCCAGGGGGAGCTGTTTTTT	CASSSGLAGAQGELFF